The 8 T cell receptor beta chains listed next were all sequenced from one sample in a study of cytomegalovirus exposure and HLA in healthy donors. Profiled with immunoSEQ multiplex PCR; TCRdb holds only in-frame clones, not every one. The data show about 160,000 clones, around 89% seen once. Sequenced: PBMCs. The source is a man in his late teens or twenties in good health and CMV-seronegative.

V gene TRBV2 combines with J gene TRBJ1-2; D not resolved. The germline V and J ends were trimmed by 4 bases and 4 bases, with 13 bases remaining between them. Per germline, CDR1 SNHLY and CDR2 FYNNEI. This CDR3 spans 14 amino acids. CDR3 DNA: TGTGCCAGCAGTGGAAGCCCCTTTCCCTATGGCTACACCTTC. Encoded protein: CASSGSPFPYGYTF. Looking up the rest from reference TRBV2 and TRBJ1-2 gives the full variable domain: EPEVTQTPSHQVTQMGQEVILRCVPISNHLYFYWYRQILGQKVEFLVSFYNNEISEKSEIFDDQFSVERPDGSNFTLKIRSTKLEDSAMYFCASSGSPFPYGYTFGSGTRLTVV.

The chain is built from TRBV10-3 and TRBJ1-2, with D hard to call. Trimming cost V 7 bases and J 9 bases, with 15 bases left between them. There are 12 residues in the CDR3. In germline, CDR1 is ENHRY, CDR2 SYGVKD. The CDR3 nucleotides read TGTGCCATCACTGGGCCCTCGAAGAGCTACACCTTC. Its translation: CAITGPSKSYTF.

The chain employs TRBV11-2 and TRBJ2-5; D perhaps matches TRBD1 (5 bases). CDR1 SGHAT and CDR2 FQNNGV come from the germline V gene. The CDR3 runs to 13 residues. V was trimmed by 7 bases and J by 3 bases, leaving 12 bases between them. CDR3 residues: CASTLDRKETQYF. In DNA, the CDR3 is TGTGCCAGCACTCTAGACAGAAAAGAGACCCAGTACTTC.

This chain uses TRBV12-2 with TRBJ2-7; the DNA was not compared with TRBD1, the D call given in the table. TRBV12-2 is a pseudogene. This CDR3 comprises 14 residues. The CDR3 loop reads CASRPRDRGNEQYV. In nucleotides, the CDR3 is TGTGCAAGTCGCCCAAGGGACAGGGGGAACGAGCAGTACGTC.

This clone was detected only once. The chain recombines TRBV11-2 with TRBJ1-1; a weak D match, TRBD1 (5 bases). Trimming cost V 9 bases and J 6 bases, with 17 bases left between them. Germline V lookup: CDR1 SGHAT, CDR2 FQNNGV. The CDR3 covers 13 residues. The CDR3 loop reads CASNLGGGAEAFF. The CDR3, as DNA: TGTGCCAGTAACCTGGGGGGAGGGGCTGAAGCTTTCTTT.

CDR3 DNA sequence: TGCGCCAGCAGCAGCCGACAGGGCCCCTACGAGCAGTACTTC. This translates into CASSSRQGPYEQYF. The rearrangement joins TRBV5-1 to TRBJ2-7; 7 bases match TRBD1. The V segment lost 4 bases and the J segment 2 bases; nucleotides outside the gene matches: 6. From germline, CDR1 is SGHRS and CDR2 YFSETQ. The CDR3 consists of 14 residues.

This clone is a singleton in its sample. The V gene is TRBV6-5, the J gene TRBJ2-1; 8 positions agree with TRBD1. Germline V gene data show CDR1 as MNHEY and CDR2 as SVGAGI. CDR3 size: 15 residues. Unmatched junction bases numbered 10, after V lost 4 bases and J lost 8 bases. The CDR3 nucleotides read TGTGCCAGCAGTTCCACCGGGACAGGTGTATATGAGCAGTTCTTC. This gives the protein CASSSTGTGVYEQFF.

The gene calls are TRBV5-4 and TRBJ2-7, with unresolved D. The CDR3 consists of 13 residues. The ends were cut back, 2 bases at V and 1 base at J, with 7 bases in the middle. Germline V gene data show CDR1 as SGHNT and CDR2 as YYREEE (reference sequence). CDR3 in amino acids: CASSFSGSYEQYF. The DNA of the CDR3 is TGTGCCAGCAGCTTTTCCGGTTCCTACGAGCAGTACTTC.